This T cell receptor beta chain was documented in a study of sequential checkpoint blockade in melanoma. Study-level background: First-line arms were nivolumab then ipilimumab, or the reverse, randomized 1:1. 75 to 95 pretreatment tumor DNA samples were TCRβ immunosequenced. After nivolumab or ipilimumab alone, over 20 patients had week-13 rebiopsies.

As to treatment: randomized to nivolumab then ipilimumab (arm A) or the reverse (arm B). No patient had prior DNA-damaging chemotherapy. Using immunoSEQ multiplex PCR, the repertoire was profiled, and TCRdb retains in-frame clones only, with some absent. The sample has fewer than 3,000 clones, roughly 28% seen once. The sequences come from tumor tissue (inferred from file names), collected from a patient given nivolumab and ipilimumab in sequence. The receptor was derived from a human donor with melanoma.

The CDR3 protein is CASSRGNPSSYGYTF. The CDR3 DNA reads TGTGCCAGTAGTAGAGGGAACCCCTCCTCCTATGGCTACACCTTC. V usage is TRBV19 and J usage is TRBJ1-2; no definite D call. Trimming left V 4 bases short and J 4 bases short, with 16 bases between. CDR1 and CDR2 from the germline V gene are LNHDA and SQIVND (reference sequence). The CDR3 totals 15 residues.